The present T cell receptor beta chain was sequenced within a study of blood T cells in healthy people across ages. Study-level points and caveats: Long-lived donors exceeded aged donors in naive CD4+ cells and diversity.

A second about 7 to 12 cycle PCR used barcoded and J-beta primers. TCRdb analysed the 5' RACE reads with MiXCR anew, one entry per CDR3 protein. Of about 1.8 million distinct CDR3 sequences listed, about 49% are singletons. As regards this clonotype: Its antigen remains unidentified.

The origin of this receptor is a woman aged 40 to 49 in good health. Sequenced sample: blood.

The CDR3 nucleotides read TGTGCCAGCAGTGATATTCAGGGGTGGAGCACAGATACGCAGTATTTT. Residues: CASSDIQGWSTDTQYF. The rearrangement uses TRBV25-1 and TRBJ2-3; maybe TRBD1 (6 bases). Looked up from germline, CDR1 is MGHDK and CDR2 is SYGVNS. The V and J ends lost 3 bases and 0 bases respectively, with 13 bases between them. The CDR3 sequence is 16 residues long.